The 7 T cell receptor beta chains listed next were all sequenced from one sample in a study of blood T cell repertoires in COVID-19. Measured with immunoSEQ multiplex PCR; TCRdb has only the in-frame clones, and not every one. The sample has 65,000 to 70,000 clones, approximately 83% seen once. The specimen sequenced was peripheral blood. Every receptor here comes from a woman between 55 and 75 years old with acute or convalescent COVID-19.

This clone was seen just once. The chain joins TRBV6-5 to TRBJ2-1, with TRBD1 matching over 8 bases. CDR1 MNHEY and CDR2 SVGAGI come from the germline V gene. This CDR3 comprises 14 residues. Trimming cost V 7 bases and J 1 base; bases outside gene matches: 3. In nucleotides, the CDR3 is TGTGCCAGCATGTGGACAGGGTCCTACAATGAGCAGTTCTTC. This translates into CASMWTGSYNEQFF.

V and J are TRBV5-1 and TRBJ1-1; D gene unclear. V shed 4 bases and J shed 1 base, with 14 bases lying between them. Germline values: CDR1 SGHRS, CDR2 YFSETQ. The CDR3 length is 15 residues. DNA for the CDR3: TGCGCCAGCAGCCCGGGGAGTAGGCAGAACACTGAAGCTTTCTTT. Translated, it gives CASSPGSRQNTEAFF.

This chain connects TRBV11-2 to TRBJ2-7, with 11 bases identical to TRBD1. The CDR3 is 14 amino acids. Trimming at V came to 4 bases and at J to 6 bases, leaving 5 bases not matched to a gene. Per the germline V gene, CDR1 is SGHAT and CDR2 is FQNNGV. The DNA of the CDR3 is TGTGCCAGCAGCTCAGGACAGGGGGCTGGCGAGCAGTACTTC. Its protein product is CASSSGQGAGEQYF.

The J gene is TRBJ1-3, the V gene TRBV24-1, with D perhaps matching TRBD1 (6 bases). Germline CDR1 is KGHDR and CDR2 is SFDVKD. The CDR3 has 15 amino acids. Trimming cost V 4 bases and J 0 bases, with 9 bases left between them. The CDR3 sequence: CATSETGISGNTIYF. CDR3 nucleotides: TGTGCCACCAGTGAAACAGGGATCTCTGGAAACACCATATATTTT.

Note on this clone: This specimen includes other DNA sequences encoding the same CDR3. The chain couples TRBV5-1 to TRBJ2-6, with D uncertain. The CDR3 extends over 15 amino acids. In germline, CDR1 is SGHRS, CDR2 YFSETQ. V was clipped by 4 bases and J by 1 base, with 9 bases between them. The CDR3 sequence: CASSPSLSGANVLTF. The CDR3 DNA sequence: TGCGCCAGCAGCCCCTCGCTATCTGGGGCCAACGTCCTGACTTTC.

This rearrangement joins TRBV5-1 to TRBJ1-4; TRBD1 matches 7 bases. The CDR3 is 14 amino acids. Trimming removed 4 bases from V and 8 bases from J; junction bases left unmatched: 8. In germline, CDR1 is SGHRS, CDR2 YFSETQ. This chain's CDR3 is CASSPQGDWEKLFF. CDR3 bases: TGCGCCAGCAGCCCCCAGGGGGATTGGGAAAAACTGTTTTTT.

The chain combines TRBV11-2 with TRBJ1-1, with a possible D match to TRBD1 (5 bases). Germline CDR1 reads SGHAT; CDR2 reads FQNNGV. This CDR3 is built from 13 residues. V was trimmed by 5 bases and J by 1 base, leaving 8 bases between them. CDR3 in amino acids: CASSTQGNTEAFF. CDR3 DNA: TGTGCCAGCAGCACGCAGGGGAACACTGAAGCTTTCTTT.